These 20 T cell receptor beta chains share one sample of origin, sequenced in a study of T cell responses to AZD1222 COVID-19 vaccine. Clones were read by immunoSEQ multiplex PCR, and TCRdb kept only the in-frame ones, dropping some. Found here are more than 100,000 clones, around 90% of them singletons; the top ten hold approximately 8.4%. Sample: peripheral blood, taken on day 0 of AZD1222 vaccination. Receptor source: an adult in good health.

The chain joins TRBV6-5 to TRBJ1-1; possible D gene TRBD1, 6 bases. The CDR3 loop spans 16 amino acids. V dropped 0 bases and J dropped 4 bases, with 15 bases sitting between them. CDR1 and CDR2 from the germline V gene are MNHEY and SVGAGI. The DNA for the CDR3 is TGTGCCAGCAGTTACTCTAAAAGGGGGAGGAGCACTGAAGCTTTCTTT. Translation gives CASSYSKRGRSTEAFF.

V gene TRBV14 combines with J gene TRBJ1-4; unclear D gene. This CDR3 region has 15 residues. V was clipped by 0 bases and J by 7 bases, with 12 bases between them. Germline values: CDR1 SGHDN, CDR2 FVKESK. CDR3 region: CASSQDNRGSEKLFF. The CDR3 DNA is TGTGCCAGCAGCCAAGATAACCGGGGAAGTGAAAAACTGTTTTTT.

The chain links TRBV2 to TRBJ2-3, with D possibly matching TRBD1 (6 bases). Trimming shortened V by 2 bases and J by 8 bases, and 23 bases separated the two germline ends. The CDR3 loop spans 17 amino acids. In germline, CDR1 is SNHLY, CDR2 FYNNEI. This chain's CDR3 is CASSEPRALALGGTQYF. The DNA of the CDR3 is TGTGCCAGCAGTGAACCGCGGGCCCTTGCGCTAGGGGGTACGCAGTATTTT.

V usage is TRBV7-9 and J usage is TRBJ2-6; no clear D. The V end lost 5 bases, the J end lost 0 bases, and 17 bases lay between the germline ends. Germline V lookup: CDR1 SEHNR, CDR2 FQNEAQ (reference sequence). The CDR3 has 18 residues. Here the CDR3 reads CASSPPDSLSSGANVLTF. In DNA form, the CDR3 reads TGTGCCAGCAGCCCTCCTGATTCACTATCCTCTGGGGCCAACGTCCTGACTTTC.

V gene TRBV4-1 combines with J gene TRBJ1-2, with a tentative D call TRBD1 (6 bases). The CDR3 runs 15 residues. Germline V gives CDR1 MGHRA, CDR2 YSYEKL. V lost 4 bases and J 2 bases, leaving 14 bases between the germline ends. Written as DNA, the CDR3 is TGCGCCAGCAGCCCAGGGACAAATTTCAACTATGGCTACACCTTC. Translated, it gives CASSPGTNFNYGYTF.

The chain recombines TRBV11-3 with TRBJ2-2; 8 nucleotides align to TRBD2. The CDR3 has 18 residues. CDR1 is SGHNT, CDR2 YENEEA, per germline. Trimming removed 4 bases from V and 0 bases from J; junction bases left unmatched: 10. Here the CDR3 DNA reads TGTGCCAGCAGCTCCTACTCACCGGGACTAGCGAACACCGGGGAGCTGTTTTTT. The encoded protein is CASSSYSPGLANTGELFF.

The genes are TRBV5-1 and TRBJ1-5; no clear D. Trimming removed 0 bases from V and 2 bases from J, with 15 bases in between. The CDR3 is made up of 17 amino acids. CDR1 SGHRS and CDR2 YFSETQ come from the germline V gene. In nucleotides, the CDR3 is TGCGCCAGCAGCTTGGGTCCACTAGGGTTTGGCAATCAGCCCCAGCATTTT. It encodes CASSLGPLGFGNQPQHF.

V and J are TRBV7-3 and TRBJ1-6; weak D call: TRBD1 (6 bases). V lost 3 bases and J lost 7, with 10 bases in between. The CDR3 is 14 residues long. Germline V CDR1 and CDR2: SGHTA, FQGTGA. The CDR3 nucleotides read TGTGCCAGCAGCTTGGGGGCAGGGAATTCACCCCTCCACTTT. It encodes CASSLGAGNSPLHF.

The chain carries TRBV28 and TRBJ1-1; the D gene is possibly TRBD1 (6 bases). This CDR3 is 13 amino acids long. Deletions cut 8 bases from V and 5 bases from J, with 15 bases between. Germline CDR1 and CDR2: MDHEN and SYDVKM. For the CDR3, the DNA is TGTGCCAGCGGTTCACAGGGACGGACTGAAGCTTTCTTT. It is translated as CASGSQGRTEAFF.

The chain uses TRBV27 and TRBJ2-3, with a possible D match to TRBD2 (6 bases). Between the trimmed V and J ends, which lost 2 bases and 4 bases, there was a span of 7 bases. Per germline, CDR1 MNHEY and CDR2 SMNVEV (reference sequence). This CDR3 is built from 13 residues. The CDR3 protein is CASSLAGPDTQYF. The CDR3 region has the DNA TGTGCCAGCAGTTTAGCGGGGCCAGATACGCAGTATTTT.

The genes are TRBV30 and TRBJ2-7; D is perhaps TRBD1 (6 bases). V was trimmed by 0 bases and J by 2 bases, leaving 20 bases between them. CDR3 length: 17 residues. Per the germline V gene, CDR1 is GTSNPN and CDR2 is SVGIG (reference sequence). This CDR3 reads CAWSVGALTGFPYEQYF. CDR3 nucleotides: TGTGCCTGGAGTGTGGGGGCACTAACAGGGTTCCCCTACGAGCAGTACTTC.

This chain links TRBV7-8 with TRBJ1-5; 9 nucleotides line up with TRBD1. With 5 bases clipped from V and 1 base from J, the junction kept 3 bases outside the gene matches. Germline CDR1 reads SGHVS; CDR2 reads FQNEAQ. The CDR3 has 15 residues. The CDR3 DNA sequence: TGTGCCAGCAGCCTTGGGACAGGGAGCAATCAGCCCCAGCATTTT. This gives the protein CASSLGTGSNQPQHF.

This chain connects TRBV27 to TRBJ2-1; TRBD2 matches 10 bases. This CDR3 region has 15 residues. V lost 0 bases to trimming and J lost 10 bases; unmatched junction nucleotides: 6. Germline-derived CDR1 and CDR2 are MNHEY and SMNVEV (reference sequence). The CDR3 protein is CASSLSLAGADEQFF. For the CDR3, the DNA is TGTGCCAGCAGTTTATCGCTAGCGGGAGCGGACGAGCAGTTCTTC.

The V call is TRBV9, the J call TRBJ1-3; D unresolved. The CDR3 contains 15 residues. Trimming took off 0 bases at V and 0 bases at J, with 7 bases between the two ends. Per germline, CDR1 SGDLS and CDR2 YYNGEE. CDR3 region: CASSVGAGSGNTIYF. The CDR3 DNA follows: TGTGCCAGCAGCGTAGGGGCCGGCTCTGGAAACACCATATATTTT.

This sequence joins TRBV9 and TRBJ2-7, with unresolved D. This CDR3 has 13 amino acids. CDR1 is SGDLS, CDR2 YYNGEE, per germline. The V and J ends lost 0 bases and 5 bases respectively, with 9 bases between them. CDR3 in DNA: TGTGCCAGCAGCGTAGGGCGCGTCCACGAGCAGTACTTC. Amino acids: CASSVGRVHEQYF.

The J gene is TRBJ2-1, the V gene TRBV19; D unresolved. Trimming pared 3 bases from V and 2 bases from J, leaving 11 bases between. CDR1 is LNHDA, CDR2 SQIVND, per germline (reference sequence). The CDR3 totals 15 residues. This chain's CDR3 is CASSMSTSPYNEQFF. CDR3 in DNA: TGTGCCAGTAGTATGTCCACCAGTCCCTACAATGAGCAGTTCTTC. Together with reference TRBV19 and TRBJ2-1, the CDR3 gives the full variable domain: DGGITQSPKYLFRKEGQNVTLSCEQNLNHDAMYWYRQDPGQGLRLIYYSQIVNDFQKGDIAEGYSVSREKKESFPLTVTSAQKNPTAFYLCASSMSTSPYNEQFFGPGTRLTVL.

J is TRBJ1-1 and V is TRBV3-1 (or the pseudogene TRBV3-2); no clear D gene. The V and J ends lost 3 bases and 0 bases respectively, with 5 bases between them. The CDR3 length is 13 residues. Germline V lookup: CDR1 LGHDT, CDR2 YNNKEL (reference sequence). The DNA of the CDR3 is TGTGCCAGCAGCCAGAGGATGAACACTGAAGCTTTCTTT. Amino acid sequence: CASSQRMNTEAFF.

The chain joins TRBV28 to TRBJ1-5; D unclear. The germline gives CDR1 MDHEN, CDR2 SYDVKM. The CDR3 runs 16 residues. Between the trimmed V and J ends, which lost 6 bases and 4 bases, there was a span of 19 bases. The DNA for the CDR3 is TGTGCCAGCAGCCCCAACCCCTCTTCGGGGAATCAGCCCCAGCATTTT. It encodes CASSPNPSSGNQPQHF.

This chain uses TRBV6-5 with TRBJ1-4, with TRBD1 matching over 10 bases. This CDR3 is built from 14 residues. V was clipped by 7 bases and J by 7 bases; unmatched bases: 6. Germline V gene lookup returns CDR1 MNHEY and CDR2 SVGAGI. The CDR3 coding sequence is TGTGCCAGCAAAGGGAGACAGGGGGCTGAAAAACTGTTTTTT. As protein: CASKGRQGAEKLFF.

The rearrangement joins TRBV5-1 to TRBJ2-1; D unresolved. This CDR3 region has 15 residues. V was clipped by 0 bases and J by 4 bases, with 11 bases between them. Germline lookup yields CDR1 SGHRS and CDR2 YFSETQ. CDR3 DNA sequence: TGCGCCAGCAGCTTGGTGTCAGGAGCTTACAATGAGCAGTTCTTC. Translating gives CASSLVSGAYNEQFF.